This T cell receptor beta chain was identified during a study of blood T cell repertoires in COVID-19. Study-wide context: The United States, Italy and Spain were the sources of the acute and convalescent COVID-19 samples. PBMCs, B-cell-depleted T cells, or T cells provided the cDNA or gDNA that made up the material.

In the original analysis: Researchers report that nucleated cell counts were estimated from reference gene primer amplification. Profiled with immunoSEQ multiplex PCR; TCRdb holds only in-frame clones, not every one. V, J and clone size are those of that table, while D and trimming were read from the DNA. The sample carries tens of thousands of clones, approximately 85% recorded once. Source material: peripheral blood. This receptor was identified in a human donor in a cohort sampled during active COVID-19.

The CDR3 is CASRPQGATGNTIYF. The CDR3 nucleotides read TGTGCCAGCAGACCCCAGGGGGCGACGGGAAACACCATATATTTT. The chain joins TRBV6-5 to TRBJ1-3, with 8 bases that match TRBD1. The CDR3 is 15 amino acids. Germline V gene data show CDR1 as MNHEY and CDR2 as SVGAGI. The V and J ends lost 6 bases and 4 bases, in that order; junction bases with no gene match: 8.